The subject of this entry is one TCR beta chain. The antigen this receptor binds is unknown. No base-level quality is on record; no much larger clone is a single base apart. CDR1 SNHLY and CDR2 FYNNEI are derived from the germline V gene. Measured from the cysteine to the phenylalanine, the CDR3 is 13 residues long. Here the CDR3 DNA is all that survives: 39 bases in frame from base 1. After removal of 5 bases from V and 7 bases from J, the junction retains 5 bases not matched to a gene. TCRbeta CDR3 regions were profiled with the immunoSEQ Assay using bias-controlled multiplex PCR amplification of genomic DNA. In the original analysis: To quantify the absolute abundance of each unique TCRbeta CDR3 region, the sequences were collapsed and filtered. Differential abundance was assessed using a binomial (Fisher-equivalent) model and a beta-binomial model in which time-dependent variance fitted from healthy donors was added. Clones with fewer than 5 combined templates were excluded, and clones with Benjamini-Hochberg FDR below 0.01 were called differentially abundant. The form v = (b*log(k)+a)^2 was used to model beta-binomial variance as a function of total template count across the two samples. TCRdb obtained this table from immuneACCESS and retained in-frame rearrangements with V and J assigned. These tables miss some clones; where compared with another copy, unresolved V genes account for less than half of the shortfall, and the remainder is unexplained. That table supplies the V and J calls and clone size; D and trimming were determined from the DNA. The sample records some 100,000 clones, over 75% of which are singletons. The ten largest account for about 6% of the sample.

The data were taken from a study of identifying expanded T cells in peripheral blood (dated by TCRdb to between 2017 and 2020). Regarding the study in general: Technical replicates were generated by sequencing separate aliquots of the same genomic DNA pool, with four replicates compared pairwise. The paper's findings and limits, for the study overall: Variance in clone template counts between approximately 2-week samples significantly increased with total template count across all healthy donors. The authors expected that over much longer intervals, such as months to years, biological variance in healthy repertoires might increase even further. Between technical replicates the binomial model flagged about 1.2 differentially abundant clones, whereas over two weeks the binomial model flagged about 16.4 and over roughly four weeks around 18. Both the number of clones called differentially abundant and the false-positive rate were significantly reduced by the beta-binomial model across all healthy-donor time intervals.

During the collection period, no infections or other immune events were recorded for the healthy donors. Blood repertoires from healthy donors were used as a training cohort for calibrating time-dependent variance in a beta-binomial model of differential abundance of T-cell clones. There were 10 healthy donors in the training cohort, of whom 3 were female and 7 were male. On average the donors were around 39 years old, and their ages spanned about 25 to 64 years. Whole blood from each healthy donor was obtained from a commercial supplier and was collected at three time points around 13 days apart. For immunosequencing, genomic DNA was extracted from whole blood that had not been sorted.

Sequenced: blood. This TCR was recovered from a person between 18 and 69 years old in good health. This sequence uses TRBV2 and TRBJ1-2, and 9 bases in between align with TRBD1. The DNA sequence reads TGTGCCAGCAGTCCCGGGACAGGGTTTGGCTACACCTTC. The resulting protein is CASSPGTGFGYTF.